This section outlines one T cell receptor (beta chain) sequence together with its context. Its specificity is not known. This entry is derived from a study of cytomegalovirus exposure and HLA in healthy donors. Here immunoSEQ multiplex PCR was the method, and the copy in TCRdb shows in-frame clones only, minus some. Among some 140,000 clones listed, approximately 86% were seen once. The study's findings and limits: According to a subsequent analysis, TCR clusters from the first cohort were inclined to appear together in the roughly 130 validation repertoires.

Sequenced: PBMCs. The sequence was obtained from a man between 18 and 35 years old in good health and CMV-seropositive.

CDR3 sequence reads: CASSSEGAGNEQYF. DNA for the CDR3: TGTGCCAGCAGCTCCGAAGGGGCTGGGAACGAGCAGTACTTC. This rearrangement joins TRBV7-3 to TRBJ2-7; tentatively, D is TRBD1 (5 bases). This CDR3 contains 14 residues. Trimming cost V 4 bases and J 5 bases, with 15 bases left between them. CDR1 SGHTA and CDR2 FQGTGA come from the germline V gene.